Below are 21 T cell receptor beta chains sequenced from a single sample in a study of brain T cells in children with intractable seizures. Sequencing used immunoSEQ multiplex PCR; TCRdb keeps in-frame clones, though not all of them. The table has about 340,000 clones, 93% seen once. The time point here: blood from clinic visit 5 months post-surgery; TSC patient then seizure free. Sequencing used peripheral blood, obtained around 5 months after surgery. All receptors come from a boy under two years old with tuberous sclerosis and intractable seizures.

In DNA form, the CDR3 reads TGCGCCAGCAGCATAACAGGGTTGGACTATGGCTACACCTTC. Its translation: CASSITGLDYGYTF. J is TRBJ1-2 and V is TRBV5-1, with D possibly matching TRBD1 (6 bases). Between the trimmed V and J ends, which lost 4 bases and 3 bases, there was a span of 13 bases. Germline V gives CDR1 SGHRS, CDR2 YFSETQ. This CDR3 spans 14 amino acids. Combining the CDR3 with reference TRBV5-1 and TRBJ1-2 gives the whole variable domain KAGVTQTPRYLIKTRGQQVTLSCSPISGHRSVSWYQQTPGQGLQFLFEYFSETQRNKGNFPGRFSGRQFSNSRSEMNVSTLELGDSALYLCASSITGLDYGYTFGSGTRLTVV.

The rearrangement joins TRBV3-1 (or the pseudogene TRBV3-2) to TRBJ2-7, with D tentatively TRBD2 (5 bases). Germline assignment: CDR1 LGHDT and CDR2 YNNKEL (reference sequence). The CDR3 length is 14 residues. V was trimmed by 0 bases and J by 1 base, leaving 7 bases between them. The CDR3 nucleotides read TGTGCCAGCAGCCAAGAAGGACTTTCCTACGAGCAGTACTTC. Protein: CASSQEGLSYEQYF.

The chain couples TRBV6-5 to TRBJ2-1, with D perhaps assigned TRBD1 or TRBD2 (5 bases each). In germline, CDR1 is MNHEY, CDR2 SVGAGI. This CDR3 comprises 14 residues. Trimming stripped 5 bases from V and 0 bases from J, with 8 bases between. The CDR3 DNA sequence: TGTGCCAGCAGTAGGGACCCCTCCTACAATGAGCAGTTCTTC. It is translated as CASSRDPSYNEQFF.

This clone was picked up a small number of times. The chain uses TRBV7-6 and TRBJ1-1; the D gene is possibly TRBD1 (6 bases). Germline CDR1 is SGHVS and CDR2 is FNYEAQ. CDR3 length: 16 residues. V was pared by 4 bases and J by 1 base, with 16 bases between. The CDR3 nucleotides are TGTGCCAGCAGCTCGGCGGTGGGGGCGGGGAACACTGAAGCTTTCTTT. This encodes CASSSAVGAGNTEAFF.

The rearrangement joins TRBV6-5 to TRBJ1-2; possibly TRBD1 for D (6 bases). V lost 8 bases to trimming and J lost 4 bases, with 20 bases between them. This CDR3 is built from 15 residues. The germline V gene encodes CDR1 MNHEY and CDR2 SVGAGI. The CDR3: CASQMTGTRAYGYTF. The CDR3 bases are TGTGCCAGCCAAATGACAGGCACGAGGGCCTATGGCTACACCTTC.

The chain carries TRBV27 and TRBJ2-6; D uncertain. Germline V gene lookup returns CDR1 MNHEY and CDR2 SMNVEV (reference sequence). The V end lost 3 bases, the J end lost 0 bases, and 12 bases lay between the germline ends. CDR3 length: 17 residues. CDR3 in DNA: TGTGCCAGCAGTTTTTTGCCGGTTCTCTCTGGGGCCAACGTCCTGACTTTC. Residues: CASSFLPVLSGANVLTF.

J is TRBJ2-7 and V is TRBV6-5; 7 bases fit TRBD2. J gave up 2 bases and V 7 bases, and 5 bases lay outside the gene matches. Germline V gene data show CDR1 as MNHEY and CDR2 as SVGAGI. This CDR3 comprises 13 residues. The CDR3 DNA sequence: TGTGCCAGCACGGGAGGCACTACCTACGAGCAGTACTTC. Its translation: CASTGGTTYEQYF.

This clone appeared a single time. The J gene is TRBJ2-1, the V gene TRBV9; D possibly matches TRBD1 or TRBD2 (5 bases each). V lost 3 bases and J 4 bases, leaving 17 bases between the germline ends. Germline CDR1 is SGDLS and CDR2 is YYNGEE. The CDR3 consists of 16 residues. The CDR3 is CASSAEPGTVYNEQFF. In DNA, the CDR3 is TGTGCCAGCAGCGCCGAACCTGGGACGGTTTACAATGAGCAGTTCTTC.

V and J are TRBV6-5 and TRBJ1-2, with 9 bases fitting TRBD1. The CDR3 extends over 14 amino acids. Germline trimming cut 8 bases from V and 1 base from J; bases unmatched to any gene: 5. Per the germline V gene, CDR1 is MNHEY and CDR2 is SVGAGI. Here the CDR3 DNA reads TGTGCCAGCGTGGGACAGGGTTTTAACTATGGCTACACCTTC. Translation gives CASVGQGFNYGYTF.

The V and J genes are TRBV9 and TRBJ1-2; no firm D call. V was clipped by 2 bases and J by 3 bases, with 8 bases between them. The germline V gene has CDR1 SGDLS and CDR2 YYNGEE. CDR3 length equals 13 residues. The CDR3 coding sequence is TGTGCCAGCAGCGTTTCAGGCGACTATGGCTACACCTTC. Its translation: CASSVSGDYGYTF.

The rearrangement links TRBV4-1 to TRBJ1-2; D unclear. V was cut by 0 bases and J by 2 bases, with 16 bases left in between. In germline, CDR1 is MGHRA, CDR2 YSYEKL. This CDR3 spans 17 amino acids. DNA for the CDR3: TGCGCCAGCAGCCAAGAAAGGGAGTCCGTTACCAACTATGGCTACACCTTC. This encodes CASSQERESVTNYGYTF.

This clone was seen only once. The chain links TRBV30 to TRBJ1-1; D not certain. Germline CDR1 is GTSNPN and CDR2 is SVGIG (reference sequence). V shed 5 bases and J shed 4 bases, with 8 bases lying between them. The CDR3 covers 11 residues. The CDR3 nucleotides read TGTGCCTGGGATGAGGGCACTGAAGCTTTCTTT. It specifies CAWDEGTEAFF. Full variable domain (rest looked up from reference TRBV30 and TRBJ1-1): SQTIHQWPATLVQPVGSPLSLECTVEGTSNPNLYWYRQAAGRGLQLLFYSVGIGQISSEVPQNLSASRPQDRQFILSSKKLLLSDSGFYLCAWDEGTEAFFGQGTRLTVV.

This clone has only one observation. The V and J genes are TRBV5-6 and TRBJ1-2; tentatively, D is TRBD1 (5 bases). V was pared by 1 base and J by 7 bases, with 17 bases between. The CDR3 runs to 15 residues. Per the germline V gene, CDR1 is SGHDT and CDR2 is YYEEEE. The CDR3 coding sequence is TGTGCCAGCAGCTTGCCCCCGGGAGGGGTGGCTGGCTACACCTTC. Translating gives CASSLPPGGVAGYTF.

V is TRBV12-5 and J is TRBJ1-4; a possible D gene is TRBD1 (5 bases). The germline V gene encodes CDR1 LGHNT and CDR2 FRNRAP. V shed 7 bases and J shed 6 bases, with 15 bases lying between them. The CDR3 has 14 amino acids. The CDR3 is CASAQGVPDEKLFF. CDR3 nucleotides: TGTGCTAGTGCCCAAGGGGTACCGGATGAAAAACTGTTTTTT.

The chain carries TRBV5-1 and TRBJ2-7, with TRBD2 identical over 11 bases. The V gene end was trimmed by 4 bases and the J gene end by 3 bases; junction bases not matched to a gene: 6. Germline assignment: CDR1 SGHRS and CDR2 YFSETQ. The CDR3 has 15 residues. CDR3 coding DNA: TGCGCCAGCAGCCTAGTAGCGGGAGGGATCTACGAGCAGTACTTC. It codes for CASSLVAGGIYEQYF.

The rearrangement links TRBV6-6 to TRBJ2-5; D is uncertain. From germline, CDR1 is MNHNY and CDR2 SVGAGI (reference sequence). V lost 4 bases to trimming and J lost 9 bases, with 12 bases between them. The CDR3 length is 12 residues. The CDR3 DNA reads as TGTGCCAGCAGTTCTATTCGTCCCCCCCAGTACTTC. It translates to CASSSIRPPQYF.

The V and J genes are TRBV7-9 and TRBJ1-1; 7 bases agree with TRBD1. The CDR3 has 12 amino acids. The V gene's germline CDR1 is SEHNR and CDR2 FQNEAQ (reference sequence). Germline trimming cut 5 bases from V and 6 bases from J; bases unmatched to any gene: 3. CDR3 bases: TGTGCCAGCAGCCAAACAGGGGCTGAAGCTTTCTTT. This codes for CASSQTGAEAFF.

For this clone: This sample includes further DNA sequences coding for the same CDR3. The chain employs TRBV12-3 or TRBV12-4 and TRBJ1-2; tentatively, D is TRBD1 (6 bases). V lost 6 bases to trimming and J lost 2 bases, with 10 bases between them. The CDR3 is made up of 13 amino acids. CDR3 nucleotides: TGTGCCAGCAGCCTACAGGGCAACTATGGCTACACCTTC. It encodes CASSLQGNYGYTF.

This clone was observed once. The rearrangement joins TRBV2 to TRBJ2-1; 9 bases map to TRBD2. J lost 6 bases, V lost 7 bases, and 10 bases had no gene match. Germline lookup yields CDR1 SNHLY and CDR2 FYNNEI. This CDR3 has 15 residues. In DNA, the CDR3 is TGTGCCAGCAAGTTGGGCAGCGGGGGGCCCAATGAGCAGTTCTTC. It encodes CASKLGSGGPNEQFF. The full variable domain, in which reference TRBV2 and TRBJ2-1 provide the parts outside the CDR3, is EPEVTQTPSHQVTQMGQEVILRCVPISNHLYFYWYRQILGQKVEFLVSFYNNEISEKSEIFDDQFSVERPDGSNFTLKIRSTKLEDSAMYFCASKLGSGGPNEQFFGPGTRLTVL.

The rearrangement uses TRBV29-1 and TRBJ1-2; no firm D call. V gave up 4 bases and J gave up 7 bases, with 10 bases separating them. This CDR3 comprises 11 residues. CDR1 is SQVTM and CDR2 is ANQGSEA in the germline V gene. In nucleotides, the CDR3 is TGCAGCGTTGGGTCCGCGTTTGGCTACACCTTC. Protein: CSVGSAFGYTF.

This chain connects TRBV7-2 to TRBJ2-7; the D gene is possibly TRBD2 (6 bases). This CDR3 contains 11 residues. Germline-derived CDR1 and CDR2 are SGHTA and FQGNSA. Trimming removed 10 bases at V and 0 bases at J, with 7 bases between. This chain's CDR3 is CATGGSYEQYF. The DNA for the CDR3 is TGTGCCACCGGGGGCTCCTACGAGCAGTACTTC.